This T cell receptor beta chain emerged from a study of cytomegalovirus exposure and HLA in healthy donors. Looking at the study overall: T cells numbering around 170 million yielded some 100 million unique TCR beta sequences in an earlier analysis. The Caucasian-associated ancestry cluster contained around four fifths of the approximately 400 genotyped donors. General observations from the study: In vitro experiments confirmed that a few CMV-associated chains were specific for CMV antigens. The productive fraction for most TCR beta V segments was about 87% or about 30% in an earlier analysis.

It was with 60 Vbeta and 13 Jbeta primers that the PCR ran. The assay was immunoSEQ multiplex PCR, and TCRdb's table has in-frame clones only and misses some. Of over 100,000 clones in the sample, around 8.5% were seen once. About this clone itself: Its antigen is unidentified.

Sequencing input: PBMCs. The receptor's source is a man between 35 and 55 years old in good health and CMV-seronegative.

The CDR3 protein is CAWSLTGLSTNNEQFF. CDR3 nucleotides: TGTGCCTGGAGCCTAACAGGGCTTTCGACAAACAATGAGCAGTTCTTC. The rearrangement links TRBV30 to TRBJ2-1; tentative D call: TRBD1 (6 bases). Germline loops: CDR1 GTSNPN, CDR2 SVGIG (reference sequence). The CDR3 is 16 residues long. Trimming stripped 3 bases from V and 5 bases from J, with 20 bases between. Supplemented by reference TRBV30 and TRBJ2-1, the full variable domain reads SQTIHQWPATLVQPVGSPLSLECTVEGTSNPNLYWYRQAAGRGLQLLFYSVGIGQISSEVPQNLSASRPQDRQFILSSKKLLLSDSGFYLCAWSLTGLSTNNEQFFGPGTRLTVL.